This entry features one T cell receptor beta chain sequence. The data belong to a study of blood T cell repertoires in COVID-19. Study background: COVID-19 samples collected from the United States, Italy and Spain covered acute and convalescent phases.

Recovered Cohort 3 donors showed two negative PCRs, clearance, or symptom resolution. The germline V gene encodes CDR1 SNHLY and CDR2 FYNNEI. V was shortened by 2 bases and J by 10 bases, with 12 bases between the two germline ends. The CDR3 loop spans 14 amino acids. The method was immunoSEQ multiplex PCR; TCRdb's version includes in-frame clones alone and lacks a portion of them. The sample has approximately 490,000 clones, about nine tenths seen once. The rearrangement uses TRBV2 and TRBJ1-6; D is undetermined. This clonotype originated in a woman aged 55-69 years who had recovered from COVID-19. Input material: PBMCs or T cells enriched from blood (not recorded which). Here the CDR3 reads CASSEQLQQSPLHF. Written as DNA, the CDR3 is TGTGCCAGCAGTGAACAGTTACAACAGTCACCCCTCCACTTT.